Sequencing of this TCR beta chain was carried out in a study of beta chain features in type 1 diabetes. Overall study: Healthy donors, compared against patients, showed similar age, gender and cell yields.

This clone was seen more than once but under ten times. As yet, its antigen is unknown. CD4+ naive, central memory, regulatory and stem cell-like memory subsets were isolated by sorting on CD45RO/CCR7/CD25/CD127/CD95/CD27. The CDR3 spans 14 residues. V was shortened by 0 bases and J by 2 bases, with 5 bases between the two germline ends. Germline V gene sequence: CDR1 SEHNR, CDR2 FQNEAQ (reference sequence). Sequencing targeted expressed TCRB transcripts, as all isolated RNA had been reverse transcribed. About 3.6 million reads was the average for naive, central memory and regulatory T cell samples. TCRdb's copy holds only in-frame clones and misses some; the assay was immunoSEQ multiplex PCR. This table has about 900,000 clones, 15% to 20% appearing once. Study findings and constraints: No resolution was reached here on whether HLA type influences TCRB rearrangement.

The chain carries TRBV7-9 and TRBJ2-1; D may be TRBD2 (5 bases). The sequencing input was naive CD4+ T cells from blood. The receptor comes from a woman between 18 and 30 years old in good health. The CDR3: CASSLASAYNEQFF. The CDR3 coding sequence is TGTGCCAGCAGCTTAGCTAGCGCCTACAATGAGCAGTTCTTC.